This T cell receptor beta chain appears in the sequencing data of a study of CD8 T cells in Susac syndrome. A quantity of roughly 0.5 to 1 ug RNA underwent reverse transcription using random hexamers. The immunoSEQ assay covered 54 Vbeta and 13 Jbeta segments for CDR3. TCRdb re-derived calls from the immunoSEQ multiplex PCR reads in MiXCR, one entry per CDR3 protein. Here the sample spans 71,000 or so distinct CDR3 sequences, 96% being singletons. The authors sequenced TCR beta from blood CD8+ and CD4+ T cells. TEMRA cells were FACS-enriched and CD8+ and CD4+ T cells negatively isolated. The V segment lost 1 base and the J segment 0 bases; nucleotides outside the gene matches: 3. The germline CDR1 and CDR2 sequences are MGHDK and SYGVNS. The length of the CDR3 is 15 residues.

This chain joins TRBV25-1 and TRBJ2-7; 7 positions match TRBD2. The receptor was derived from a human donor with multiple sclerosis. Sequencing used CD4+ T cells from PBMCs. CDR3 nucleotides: TGTGCCAGCAGTGAATCGGGGGGTAGCTCCTACGAGCAGTACTTC. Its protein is CASSESGGSSYEQYF.